This T cell receptor beta chain emerged from a study of blood T cells in healthy people across ages. Every donor provided roughly 10 milliliters of peripheral blood. Study-level points and caveats: Long-lived donors had more naive CD4+ cells and higher diversity than aged donors.

Combining a sample-barcoded 5' primer with a J-beta primer mix, a second PCR ran for roughly 7 to 11 cycles. Every cDNA molecule bore a tag from a template-switch adaptor containing 12 random nucleotides. TCRdb redid the calling of the 5' RACE reads with MiXCR, one entry per CDR3 protein. The sample yields 600,000 to 800,000 distinct CDR3 sequences, around 20% seen once. Details on this clonotype: The antigen is unknown.

This CDR3 spans 15 amino acids. The V gene end was trimmed by 4 bases and the J gene end by 5 bases; junction bases not matched to a gene: 6. Germline CDR1 reads SGHRS; CDR2 reads YFSETQ. The TCR was taken from a man aged 70-80 years in good health. The chain uses TRBV5-1 and TRBJ1-4; 9 nucleotides line up with TRBD1. The sequenced sample was blood. CDR3 region: CASSLGQGRNEKLFF. The DNA of the CDR3 is TGCGCCAGCAGCCTCGGACAGGGGAGGAATGAAAAACTGTTTTTT.